Listed below are T cell receptor beta chains from one sample, sequenced in a study of T cell clones after liver transplantation. Sequencing used immunoSEQ multiplex PCR; TCRdb keeps in-frame clones, though not all of them. The sample carries 68,000 or so clones, over 90% recorded once. The sample consisted of CD4+ T cells from blood, taken about 25 months after liver transplant. All receptors derive from a human patient who received a liver transplant. Some T cells may possibly be graft donor cells. Both conserved end residues are part of each CDR3. D genes are given only for firm matches. Rows give clone size only sometimes, using once, few, many, or a class for an expanded clone.

CDR3: CASSLERGAPQHF
DNA: TGTGCCAGCAGCTTGGAACGGGGCGCGCCCCAGCATTTT
D: -
length: 13
J: TRBJ1-5
V: TRBV5-8
size: -

CDR3: CASSASGRAKNIQYF
DNA: TGTGCCAGCAGCGCTAGCGGGAGGGCCAAAAACATTCAGTACTTC
D: TRBD2
length: 15
J: TRBJ2-4
V: TRBV28
size: -

CDR3: CASSLRGTKGHEQFF
DNA: TGTGCCAGCAGTTTACGAGGGACCAAGGGGCACGAGCAGTTCTTC
D: -
length: 15
J: TRBJ2-1
V: TRBV27
size: -

CDR3: CASSLKGRGQETQYF
DNA: TGTGCCAGCAGCTTGAAGGGCAGGGGCCAAGAGACCCAGTACTTC
D: -
length: 15
J: TRBJ2-5
V: TRBV5-6
size: once

CDR3: CASSYSPGNTIYF
DNA: TGTGCCAGCAGTTACAGCCCGGGAAACACCATATATTTT
D: -
length: 13
J: TRBJ1-3
V: TRBV6-6
size: -

CDR3: CASPKAAGVRDTQYF
DNA: TGTGCCAGCCCCAAGGCAGCGGGAGTACGAGATACGCAGTATTTT
D: TRBD2
length: 15
J: TRBJ2-3
V: TRBV25-1
size: -

CDR3: CASNYRASDTQYF
DNA: TGTGCCAGTAACTACAGGGCCTCAGATACGCAGTATTTT
D: -
length: 13
J: TRBJ2-3
V: TRBV19
size: -

CDR3: CASSPVRERRTYEQYF
DNA: TGCGCCAGCAGCCCGGTACGGGAGCGCCGTACCTACGAGCAGTACTTC
D: -
length: 16
J: TRBJ2-7
V: TRBV5-1
size: -

CDR3: CASSVGLQETQYF
DNA: TGTGCCAGCAGCGTAGGGTTACAAGAGACCCAGTACTTC
D: -
length: 13
J: TRBJ2-5
V: TRBV9
size: -

CDR3: CASSPRDRGPETQYF
DNA: TGTGCCAGCAGCCCGCGGGACAGGGGGCCGGAGACCCAGTACTTC
D: TRBD1
length: 15
J: TRBJ2-5
V: TRBV5-6
size: once

CDR3: CASSPFGYGYTF
DNA: TGTGCCAGCAGCCCGTTTGGGTACGGCTACACCTTC
D: -
length: 12
J: TRBJ1-2
V: TRBV7-2
size: -

CDR3: CASSMFVSGNTIYF
DNA: TGTGCCAGTAGTATGTTTGTATCTGGAAACACCATATATTTT
D: -
length: 14
J: TRBJ1-3
V: TRBV19
size: once

CDR3: CASSPYRVEAFF
DNA: TGTGCCAGCAGTCCCTATCGGGTTGAAGCTTTCTTT
D: -
length: 12
J: TRBJ1-1
V: TRBV28
size: -

CDR3: CASTPAGKTNTGELFF
DNA: TGCGCCAGCACCCCAGCGGGGAAAACAAACACCGGGGAGCTGTTTTTT
D: TRBD2
length: 16
J: TRBJ2-2
V: TRBV5-1
size: -